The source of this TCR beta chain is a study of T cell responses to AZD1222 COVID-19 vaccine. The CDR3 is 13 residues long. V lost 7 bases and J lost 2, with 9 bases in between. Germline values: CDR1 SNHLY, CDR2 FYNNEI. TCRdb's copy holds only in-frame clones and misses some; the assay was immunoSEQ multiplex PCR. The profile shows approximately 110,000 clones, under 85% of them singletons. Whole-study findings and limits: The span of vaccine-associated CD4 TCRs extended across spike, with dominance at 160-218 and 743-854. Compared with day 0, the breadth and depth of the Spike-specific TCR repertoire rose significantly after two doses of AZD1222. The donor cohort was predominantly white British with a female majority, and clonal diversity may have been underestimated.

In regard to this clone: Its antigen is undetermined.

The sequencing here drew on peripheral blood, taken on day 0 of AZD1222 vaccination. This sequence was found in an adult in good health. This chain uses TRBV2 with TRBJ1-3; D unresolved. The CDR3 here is CASNRDAGNTIYF. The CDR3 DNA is TGTGCCAGCAACCGGGATGCTGGAAACACCATATATTTT.